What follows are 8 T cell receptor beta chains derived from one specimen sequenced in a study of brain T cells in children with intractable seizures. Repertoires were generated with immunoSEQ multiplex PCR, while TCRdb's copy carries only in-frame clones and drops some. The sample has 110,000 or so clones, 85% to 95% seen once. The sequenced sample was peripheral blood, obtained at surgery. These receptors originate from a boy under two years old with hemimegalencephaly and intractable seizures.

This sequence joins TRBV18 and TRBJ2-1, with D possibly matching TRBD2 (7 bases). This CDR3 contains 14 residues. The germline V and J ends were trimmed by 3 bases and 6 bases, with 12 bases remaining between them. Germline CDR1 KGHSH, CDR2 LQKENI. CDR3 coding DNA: TGTGCCAGCTCACCCAGGAGGGGGGGCAATGAGCAGTTCTTC. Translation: CASSPRRGGNEQFF.

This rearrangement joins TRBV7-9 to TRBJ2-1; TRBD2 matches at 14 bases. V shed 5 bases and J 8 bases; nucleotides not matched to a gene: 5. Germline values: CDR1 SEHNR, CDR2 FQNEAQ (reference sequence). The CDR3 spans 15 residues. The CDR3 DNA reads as TGTGCCAGCAGCGCGGGACTAGCGGGAGTGTATGAGCAGTTCTTC. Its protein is CASSAGLAGVYEQFF.

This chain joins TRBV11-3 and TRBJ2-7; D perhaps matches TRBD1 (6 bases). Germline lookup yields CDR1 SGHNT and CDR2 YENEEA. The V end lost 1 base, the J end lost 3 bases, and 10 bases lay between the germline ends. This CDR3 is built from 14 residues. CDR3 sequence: CASSLGGTRYEQYF. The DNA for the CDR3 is TGTGCCAGCAGCTTAGGAGGGACACGCTACGAGCAGTACTTC.

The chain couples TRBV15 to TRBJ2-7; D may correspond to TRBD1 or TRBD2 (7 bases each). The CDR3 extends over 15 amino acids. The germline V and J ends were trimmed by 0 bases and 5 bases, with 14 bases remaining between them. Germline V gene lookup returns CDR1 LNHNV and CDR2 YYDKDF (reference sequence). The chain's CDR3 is CATSRDLAGGDEQYF. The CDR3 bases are TGTGCCACCAGCAGAGATCTGGCAGGGGGGGACGAGCAGTACTTC.

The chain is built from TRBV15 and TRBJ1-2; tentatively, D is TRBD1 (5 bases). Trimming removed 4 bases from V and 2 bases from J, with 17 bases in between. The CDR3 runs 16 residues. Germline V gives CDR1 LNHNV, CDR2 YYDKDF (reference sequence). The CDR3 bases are TGTGCCACCAGCACTCACGTCGCAGGGTGGAACTATGGCTACACCTTC. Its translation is CATSTHVAGWNYGYTF.

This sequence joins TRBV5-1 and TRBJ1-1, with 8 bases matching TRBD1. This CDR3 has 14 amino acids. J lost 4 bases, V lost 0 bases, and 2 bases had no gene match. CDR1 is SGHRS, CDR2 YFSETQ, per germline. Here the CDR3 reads CASSLDRGGTEAFF. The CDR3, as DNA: TGCGCCAGCAGCTTGGACAGGGGGGGCACTGAAGCTTTCTTT.

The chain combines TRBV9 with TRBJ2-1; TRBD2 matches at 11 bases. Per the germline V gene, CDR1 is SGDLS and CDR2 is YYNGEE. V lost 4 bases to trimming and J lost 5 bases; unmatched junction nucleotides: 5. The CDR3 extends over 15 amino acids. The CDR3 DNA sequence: TGTGCCAGCAGCTTTAGCGGGAGGGCCCACAATGAGCAGTTCTTC. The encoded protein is CASSFSGRAHNEQFF.

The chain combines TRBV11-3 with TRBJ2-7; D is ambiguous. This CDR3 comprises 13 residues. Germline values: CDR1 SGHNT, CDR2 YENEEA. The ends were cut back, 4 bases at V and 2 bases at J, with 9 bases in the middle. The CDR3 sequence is CASSSRWTYEQYF. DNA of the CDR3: TGTGCCAGCAGCTCCAGGTGGACCTACGAGCAGTACTTC.